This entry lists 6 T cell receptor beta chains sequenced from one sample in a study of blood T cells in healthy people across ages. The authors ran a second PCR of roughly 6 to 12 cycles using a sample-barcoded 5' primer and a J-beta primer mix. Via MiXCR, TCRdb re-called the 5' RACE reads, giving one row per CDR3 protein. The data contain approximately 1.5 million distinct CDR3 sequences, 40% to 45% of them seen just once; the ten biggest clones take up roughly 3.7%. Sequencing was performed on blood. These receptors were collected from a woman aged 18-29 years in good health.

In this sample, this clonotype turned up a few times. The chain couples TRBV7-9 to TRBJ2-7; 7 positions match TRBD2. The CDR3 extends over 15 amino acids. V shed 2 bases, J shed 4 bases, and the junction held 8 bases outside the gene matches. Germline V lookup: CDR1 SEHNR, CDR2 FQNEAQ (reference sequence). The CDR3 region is CASSLRSGTHYEQYF. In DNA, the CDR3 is TGTGCCAGCAGCTTAAGAAGCGGGACCCATTACGAGCAGTACTTC.

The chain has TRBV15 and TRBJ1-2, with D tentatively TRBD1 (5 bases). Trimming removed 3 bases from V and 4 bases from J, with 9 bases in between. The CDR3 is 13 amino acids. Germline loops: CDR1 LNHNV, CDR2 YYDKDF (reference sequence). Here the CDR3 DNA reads TGTGCCACCAGCAGGGGGGGTAGCTATGGCTACACCTTC. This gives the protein CATSRGGSYGYTF.

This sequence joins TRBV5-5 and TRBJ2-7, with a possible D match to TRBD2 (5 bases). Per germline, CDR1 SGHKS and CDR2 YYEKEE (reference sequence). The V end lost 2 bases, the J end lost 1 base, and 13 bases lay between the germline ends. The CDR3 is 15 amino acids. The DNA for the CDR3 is TGTGCCAGCAGCTTTGTTGCGGGTAGATCCTACGAGCAGTACTTC. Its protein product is CASSFVAGRSYEQYF.

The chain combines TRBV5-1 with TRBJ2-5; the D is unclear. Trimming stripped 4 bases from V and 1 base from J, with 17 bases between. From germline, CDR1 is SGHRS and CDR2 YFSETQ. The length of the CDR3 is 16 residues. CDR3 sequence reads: CASSTKPGQLQETQYF. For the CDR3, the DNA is TGCGCCAGCAGCACCAAACCGGGCCAACTCCAAGAGACCCAGTACTTC. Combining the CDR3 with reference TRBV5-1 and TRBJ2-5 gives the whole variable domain KAGVTQTPRYLIKTRGQQVTLSCSPISGHRSVSWYQQTPGQGLQFLFEYFSETQRNKGNFPGRFSGRQFSNSRSEMNVSTLELGDSALYLCASSTKPGQLQETQYFGPGTRLLVL.

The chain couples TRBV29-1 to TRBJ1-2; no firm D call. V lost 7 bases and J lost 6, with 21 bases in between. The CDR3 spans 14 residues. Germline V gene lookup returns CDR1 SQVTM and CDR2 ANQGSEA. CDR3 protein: CSARSAGFNHGYTF. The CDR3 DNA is TGCAGCGCACGAAGTGCAGGATTCAACCATGGCTACACCTTC.

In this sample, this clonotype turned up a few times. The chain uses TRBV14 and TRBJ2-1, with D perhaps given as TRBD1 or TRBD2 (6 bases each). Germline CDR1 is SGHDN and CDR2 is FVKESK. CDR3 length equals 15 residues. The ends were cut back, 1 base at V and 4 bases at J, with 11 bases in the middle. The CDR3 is CASSQVWGAYNEQFF. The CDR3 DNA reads TGTGCCAGCAGCCAAGTGTGGGGGGCATACAATGAGCAGTTCTTC.